This T cell receptor (beta chain) originates from a study of T cell responses to AZD1222 COVID-19 vaccine. Findings and limits, study-wide: The donors showed a predominance of white British ancestry and of females, with possible underestimation of clonal diversity.

Regarding this clone: Its antigen is undetermined.

Germline trimming cut 4 bases from V and 5 bases from J; bases unmatched to any gene: 6. CDR1 is MNHEY and CDR2 is SMNVEV in the germline V gene (reference sequence). The CDR3 totals 16 residues. Data came from immunoSEQ multiplex PCR; TCRdb stores just in-frame clones and leaves some out. This sample yields 90,000 to 110,000 clones, of which approximately 87% are seen a single time; roughly 2.6% belongs to the top ten. The chain employs TRBV27 and TRBJ2-3; 13 bases align to TRBD2. Sequencing used peripheral blood, obtained on day 0 of AZD1222 vaccination. The source of this sequence is an adult in good health. The CDR3 nucleotides are TGTGCCAGCAGTTCACTAGCGGGGGGGAGAGAAGATACGCAGTATTTT. Translated, it gives CASSSLAGGREDTQYF.